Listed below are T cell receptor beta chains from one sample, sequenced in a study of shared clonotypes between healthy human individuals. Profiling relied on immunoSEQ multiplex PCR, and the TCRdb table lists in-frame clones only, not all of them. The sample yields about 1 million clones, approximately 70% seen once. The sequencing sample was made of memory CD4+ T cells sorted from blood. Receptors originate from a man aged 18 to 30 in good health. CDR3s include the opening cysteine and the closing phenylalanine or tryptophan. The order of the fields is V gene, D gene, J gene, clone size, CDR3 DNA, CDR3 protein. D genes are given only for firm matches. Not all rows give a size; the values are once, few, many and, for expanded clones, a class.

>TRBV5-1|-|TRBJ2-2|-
TGCGCCCGCAGCTTGGAGGGTCCGGGCGGGGAGCTGTTTTTT
CARSLEGPGGELFF
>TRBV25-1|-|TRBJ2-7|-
TGTGCCAGCAGTGATGACGGAAAGATCTACGAGCAGTACTTC
CASSDDGKIYEQYF
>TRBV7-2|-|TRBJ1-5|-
TGTGCCAGCAGCTTAGGCCCCAGCGGTGAGGGTCAGCCCCAGCATTTT
CASSLGPSGEGQPQHF
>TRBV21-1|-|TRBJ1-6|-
TGTGCCAGCAGCAAAGCGCCTCAGGCCAAAAGCTCCTATAATTCACCCCTCCACTTT
CASSKAPQAKSSYNSPLHF
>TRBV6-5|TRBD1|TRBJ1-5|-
TGTGCCAGCAGTCCCGGGACAGGATCGGCCCAGCATTTT
CASSPGTGSAQHF
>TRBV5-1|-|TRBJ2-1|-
TGCGCCAGCAGCTCCTTGTCCGGAGGAATCGGGTGGAATGAGCAGTTCTTC
CASSSLSGGIGWNEQFF
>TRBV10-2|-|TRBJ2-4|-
TGCGCCAGCAGTGATGGCGGCAGGGGTCAGTACTTC
CASSDGGRGQYF
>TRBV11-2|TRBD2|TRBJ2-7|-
TGTGCCAGCAGCAGCCTAGCGGGGAGGGGGGCCTACGAGCAGTACTTC
CASSSLAGRGAYEQYF
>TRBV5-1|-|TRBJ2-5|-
TGCGCCAGCAGCGTAAATAATGCGGAGGCCCAGTACTTC
CASSVNNAEAQYF
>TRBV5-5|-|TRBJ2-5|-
TGTGCCAGCAGCCTACAGGGCCGGGAGACCCAGTACTTC
CASSLQGRETQYF
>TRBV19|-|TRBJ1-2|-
TGTGCCAGTAGTATAAGGGGGGTATCCGGCTACACCTTC
CASSIRGVSGYTF
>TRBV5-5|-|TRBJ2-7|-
TGTGCCAGCAGCTTGGCTCTTGGAGGGATCTACGAGCAGTACTTC
CASSLALGGIYEQYF
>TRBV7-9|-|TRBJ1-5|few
TGTGCCAGCAGCTTAAATGGGGTGGATCAGCCCCAGCATTTT
CASSLNGVDQPQHF
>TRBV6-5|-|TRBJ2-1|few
TGTGCCAGCAGTCGAAGGGCCGAGTACAATGAGCAGTTCTTC
CASSRRAEYNEQFF
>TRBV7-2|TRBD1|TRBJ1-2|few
TGTGCCAGCAGCTTAGGAACGACAGGGGCCGGCAGTGGCTACACCTTC
CASSLGTTGAGSGYTF
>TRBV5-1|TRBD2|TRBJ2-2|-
TGCGCCAGCAGCCCGACTAGCGGGGCTACGAACACCGGGGAGCTGTTTTTT
CASSPTSGATNTGELFF
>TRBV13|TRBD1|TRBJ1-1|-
TGTGCCAGCAGCTTAGCCAGGGGGACTGAAGCTTTCTTT
CASSLARGTEAFF
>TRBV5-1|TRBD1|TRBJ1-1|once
TGCGCCAGCAACTCTCGGACAGGGGCTGGGAACACTGAAGCTTTCTTT
CASNSRTGAGNTEAFF
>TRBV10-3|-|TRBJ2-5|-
TGTGCCATCAGTGAGTCGGAGGGTCGCGAGACCCAGTACTTC
CAISESEGRETQYF
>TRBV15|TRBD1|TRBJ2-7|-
TGTGCCACCAGCCCTGGACAGGGGTCCTACGAGCAGTACTTC
CATSPGQGSYEQYF
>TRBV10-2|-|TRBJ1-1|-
TGCGCCAGCAGTGTTAACGCCCAGAACACTGAAGCTTTCTTT
CASSVNAQNTEAFF